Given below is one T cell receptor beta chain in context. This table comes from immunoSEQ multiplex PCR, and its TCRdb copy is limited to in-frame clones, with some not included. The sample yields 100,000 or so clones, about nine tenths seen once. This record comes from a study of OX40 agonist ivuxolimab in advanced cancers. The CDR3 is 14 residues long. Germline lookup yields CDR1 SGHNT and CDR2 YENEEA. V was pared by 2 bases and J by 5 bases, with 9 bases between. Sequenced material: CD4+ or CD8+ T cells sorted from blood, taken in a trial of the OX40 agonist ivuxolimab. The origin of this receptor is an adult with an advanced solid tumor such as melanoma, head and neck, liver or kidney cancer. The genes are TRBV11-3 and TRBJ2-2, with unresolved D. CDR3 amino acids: CASSLSVRTGELFF. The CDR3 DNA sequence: TGTGCCAGCAGCTTATCCGTTCGGACCGGGGAGCTGTTTTTT.